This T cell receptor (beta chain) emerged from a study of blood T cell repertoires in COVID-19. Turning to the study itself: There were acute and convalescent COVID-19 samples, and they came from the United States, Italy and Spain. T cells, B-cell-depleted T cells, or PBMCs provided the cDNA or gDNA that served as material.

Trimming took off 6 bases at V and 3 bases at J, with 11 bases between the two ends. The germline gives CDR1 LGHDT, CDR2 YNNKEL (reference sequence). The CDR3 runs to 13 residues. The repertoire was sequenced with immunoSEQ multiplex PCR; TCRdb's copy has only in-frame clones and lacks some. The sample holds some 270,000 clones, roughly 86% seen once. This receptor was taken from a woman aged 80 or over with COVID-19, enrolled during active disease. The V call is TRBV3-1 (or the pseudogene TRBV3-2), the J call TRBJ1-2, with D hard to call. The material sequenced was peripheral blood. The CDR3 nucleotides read TGTGCCAGCAGTCACGACGGAGACTATGGCTACACCTTC. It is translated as CASSHDGDYGYTF.